The T cell receptor beta chain described here comes from a study of shared clonotypes between healthy human individuals. General observations from the study: Limited genetic and exposure-history diversity came from having few donors. Rarefaction showed that sequencing of sorted subsets was incomplete (despite large depth).

With V trimmed by 3 bases and J by 3 bases, 9 bases remained unmatched. The CDR3 loop spans 17 amino acids. In germline, CDR1 is KGHSH, CDR2 LQKENI. Only one count was recorded for this clone. Its antigen is not known. Donors were healthy HIV-negative adults without recent acute infections or vaccinations. Genomic DNA (from each subset) was split evenly across several immunoSEQ plates. Libraries were prepared by immunoSEQ multiplex PCR; TCRdb keeps only in-frame clonotypes and omits some of them. Seen here are 2,500,000 or so clones, more than 80% observed once, and the top ten hold over 0.12%. This receptor was taken from a young man in good health. Sequencing used naive CD4+ T cells sorted from blood. The sample's subset: CD45RA+ positively selected. The V and J genes are TRBV18 and TRBJ2-7, with 12 positions matching TRBD2. The CDR3 DNA reads TGTGCCAGCTCACCCCGGACTAGCGGGACATTGGTCTACGAGCAGTACTTC. Translation gives CASSPRTSGTLVYEQYF.